These T cell receptor beta chains were read from a single sample in a study of Ad26.COV2.S vaccination and SARS-CoV-2 variants. Sequencing was performed with immunoSEQ multiplex PCR; in TCRdb, only in-frame clones are kept and a portion is missing. The profile shows hundreds of thousands of clones, 80% to 90% of them singletons. Sequenced material: peripheral blood, taken in a trial of Ad26.COV2.S vaccine versus placebo. The receptors were sampled from a person aged 18 to 59 who received the Ad26.COV2.S COVID-19 vaccine or a placebo. CDR3s include the opening cysteine and the closing phenylalanine or tryptophan. The D gene is left open where the match is weak. Expanded clones get a size class; other rows say once, few or many, or leave the size out.

size	D	V	J	CDR3	DNA
-	-	TRBV6-5	TRBJ2-6	CATSAAGANVLTF	TGTGCCACCAGCGCGGCTGGGGCCAACGTCCTGACTTTC
-	-	TRBV19	TRBJ1-2	CASSIAGTDSYGYTF	TGTGCCAGTAGTATCGCCGGGACGGATTCCTATGGCTACACCTTC
-	TRBD1	TRBV3-1/TRBV3-2	TRBJ1-4	CASSQDDRGNEKLFF	TGTGCCAGCAGCCAAGATGACAGGGGGAATGAAAAACTGTTTTTT
once	-	TRBV4-3	TRBJ1-2	CASSQGGLRDYGYTF	TGCGCCAGCAGCCAGGGCGGCCTTAGAGACTATGGCTACACCTTC
-	TRBD1	TRBV7-9	TRBJ1-2	CASSHEGTGKGGLYGYTF	TGTGCCAGCAGCCACGAAGGGACAGGGAAGGGGGGTCTCTATGGCTACACCTTC
-	TRBD1	TRBV4-3	TRBJ1-2	CASSQSTGGGGGYTF	TGCGCCAGCAGCCAGTCGACAGGGGGCGGAGGTGGCTACACCTTC
-	-	TRBV11-2	TRBJ2-5	CASSLGVSVTQYF	TGTGCCAGCAGCTTAGGGGTTAGTGTGACCCAGTACTTC
-	-	TRBV11-2	TRBJ1-4	CASSGGPRDEKLFF	TGTGCCAGCAGCGGCGGGCCACGGGATGAAAAACTGTTTTTT
-	-	TRBV6-5	TRBJ2-7	CASSYSQGSGGYEQYF	TGTGCCAGCAGTTACTCCCAGGGATCGGGCGGATACGAGCAGTACTTC
-	-	TRBV5-6	TRBJ2-3	CASSFSGTDTQYF	TGTGCCAGCAGCTTCTCCGGCACAGATACGCAGTATTTT
once	TRBD2	TRBV7-8	TRBJ2-7	CASSLAGTSAHEQYF	TGTGCCAGCAGCTTAGCCGGGACTAGCGCCCACGAGCAGTACTTC
-	TRBD1	TRBV6-2/TRBV6-3	TRBJ1-6	CASSLRDSSLSYNSPLHF	TGTGCCAGCAGTCTACGGGACAGCAGCCTCTCCTATAATTCACCCCTCCACTTT
-	-	TRBV11-2	TRBJ1-1	CASSLGDTTNTEAFF	TGTGCCAGCAGCTTAGGCGACACTACGAACACTGAAGCTTTCTTT
-	-	TRBV18	TRBJ2-5	CASSPLGHPQETQYF	TGTGCCAGCTCACCACTGGGACACCCTCAAGAGACCCAGTACTTC
-	TRBD1	TRBV7-3	TRBJ2-6	CASSVTGDGANVLTF	TGTGCCAGCAGCGTGACAGGGGATGGGGCCAACGTCCTGACTTTC
-	-	TRBV27	TRBJ2-3	CASCFRETDTQYF	TGTGCCAGCTGTTTCCGGGAAACAGATACGCAGTATTTT
-	-	TRBV11-3	TRBJ1-3	CASSAGSGNTIYF	TGTGCCAGCAGCGCGGGGTCTGGAAACACCATATATTTT
-	-	TRBV29-1	TRBJ2-5	CSVEGEGYQETQYF	TGCAGCGTTGAAGGGGAAGGTTACCAAGAGACCCAGTACTTC
-	-	TRBV7-2	TRBJ1-2	CASSPFATATTNYGYTF	TGTGCCAGCAGCCCCTTCGCGACAGCCACAACGAACTATGGCTACACCTTC
-	-	TRBV18	TRBJ2-6	CASSPQGSGANVLTF	TGTGCCAGCTCACCCCAGGGATCTGGGGCCAACGTCCTGACTTTC
-	-	TRBV5-1	TRBJ2-1	CASSPTGGHLYNEQFF	TGCGCCAGCAGCCCGACGGGGGGCCACCTCTACAATGAGCAGTTCTTC
-	-	TRBV7-6	TRBJ2-1	CASSLEDPDSYNEQFF	TGTGCCAGCAGCTTAGAGGACCCAGACTCCTACAATGAGCAGTTCTTC
once	-	TRBV19	TRBJ2-2	CASKEKGQNTGELFF	TGTGCCAGTAAGGAGAAGGGGCAGAACACCGGGGAGCTGTTTTTT
-	TRBD2	TRBV2	TRBJ2-2	CASSPSGGNTGELFF	TGTGCCAGCAGTCCTAGCGGAGGAAACACCGGGGAGCTGTTTTTT
-	TRBD1	TRBV2	TRBJ1-1	CASRSFVAGGTEAFF	TGTGCCAGCAGATCCTTCGTGGCAGGGGGAACTGAAGCTTTCTTT
once	-	TRBV25-1	TRBJ1-4	CASSEHGPNEKLFF	TGTGCCAGCAGTGAGCATGGACCTAATGAAAAACTGTTTTTT
-	TRBD1	TRBV18	TRBJ2-7	CASSPFGQVGEQYF	TGTGCCAGCTCACCATTCGGACAGGTCGGGGAGCAGTACTTC
-	TRBD2	TRBV5-4	TRBJ2-5	CASSLGGLAEETQYF	TGTGCCAGCAGCTTGGGGGGACTAGCAGAAGAGACCCAGTACTTC
-	-	TRBV11-2	TRBJ2-2	CASSLSQGGAGELFF	TGTGCCAGCAGCCTCTCCCAGGGTGGGGCCGGGGAGCTGTTTTTT
-	TRBD1	TRBV19	TRBJ2-5	CASSPEDRGVQETQYF	TGTGCCAGTAGTCCAGAGGACAGGGGCGTTCAAGAGACCCAGTACTTC
once	-	TRBV5-1	TRBJ2-7	CASSLGDARSYEQYF	TGCGCCAGCAGCTTGGGAGACGCCCGCTCCTACGAGCAGTACTTC
-	-	TRBV13	TRBJ2-7	CASTRGGNYEQYF	TGTGCCAGCACCCGGGGCGGGAACTACGAGCAGTACTTC
once	-	TRBV6-5	TRBJ1-2	CASRKDSYGYTF	TGTGCCAGCAGGAAGGACAGCTATGGCTACACCTTC
-	-	TRBV13	TRBJ2-2	CASSSNRGGELFF	TGTGCCAGCAGCTCCAACCGAGGCGGGGAGCTGTTTTTT
few	-	TRBV19	TRBJ1-5	CASSGPVYSNQPQHF	TGTGCCAGTAGTGGGCCAGTCTATAGCAATCAGCCCCAGCATTTT
-	TRBD1	TRBV7-2	TRBJ1-2	CASSSRQGNYGYTF	TGTGCCAGCAGCTCCCGACAGGGGAACTATGGCTACACCTTC
-	TRBD1	TRBV12-3/TRBV12-4	TRBJ1-5	CASRPGDSPQHF	TGTGCCAGCAGACCCGGGGACAGCCCCCAGCATTTT
few	-	TRBV6-1	TRBJ1-2	CASSEEMGGRGYTF	TGTGCCAGCAGTGAAGAGATGGGGGGCCGCGGCTACACCTTC
-	TRBD2	TRBV20-1	TRBJ2-2	CSASSSGVYTGELFF	TGCAGTGCTAGTTCTAGCGGGGTGTACACCGGGGAGCTGTTTTTT
-	-	TRBV30	TRBJ1-1	CAWSPRRREGAFF	TGTGCCTGGAGTCCCCGCCGTAGGGAGGGCGCTTTCTTT
-	-	TRBV20-1	TRBJ2-1	CSASSPYNEQFF	TGCAGTGCTAGTAGCCCATACAATGAGCAGTTCTTC